The 17 T cell receptor beta chains in this list originate from one sample, sequenced in a study of lymphopenia after photon versus proton radiotherapy. Libraries were prepared by immunoSEQ multiplex PCR; TCRdb keeps only in-frame clonotypes and omits some of them. The sample records around 30,000 clones, 75% to 90% being singletons. The starting material was peripheral blood, obtained from a patient treated with proton-based radiotherapy. These TCRs come from a woman between 65 and 79 years old with pancreatic cancer. Some clones in this sample may be carry-over from other donors' samples.

V usage is TRBV18 and J usage is TRBJ2-7; D unclear. The CDR3 length is 13 residues. In germline, CDR1 is KGHSH, CDR2 LQKENI. The ends were cut back, 6 bases at V and 5 bases at J, with 14 bases in the middle. The CDR3 reads CASSSPGRNEQYF. DNA for the CDR3: TGTGCCAGCTCCTCCCCCGGCAGGAACGAGCAGTACTTC.

The rearrangement links TRBV6-6 to TRBJ2-5; 10 nucleotides agree with TRBD2. Trimming removed 4 bases from V and 5 bases from J; junction bases left unmatched: 4. Germline V gives CDR1 MNHNY, CDR2 SVGAGI (reference sequence). The CDR3 sequence is 14 residues long. This CDR3 reads CASSSGTSVETQYF. CDR3 in DNA: TGTGCCAGCAGTTCCGGGACTAGCGTGGAGACCCAGTACTTC.

This chain uses TRBV7-8 with TRBJ2-7; D ambiguous. CDR1 and CDR2 from the germline V gene are SGHVS and FQNEAQ. V shed 3 bases and J shed 3 bases, with 12 bases lying between them. The CDR3 loop spans 14 amino acids. The CDR3 loop is CASSLAHKDYEQYF. CDR3 DNA: TGTGCCAGCAGCTTGGCCCACAAAGACTACGAGCAGTACTTC.

The rearrangement uses TRBV23-1 and TRBJ2-3, with a possible D match to TRBD1 (5 bases). TRBV23-1 has ORF status, its function being uncertain. V was clipped by 5 bases and J by 2 bases, with 5 bases between them. This CDR3 contains 12 residues. CDR3 in amino acids: CASSGATDTQYF. The CDR3 nucleotides are TGCGCCAGCAGTGGGGCCACAGATACGCAGTATTTT.

The V and J genes are TRBV4-3 and TRBJ2-5; 9 bases map to TRBD2. The CDR3 is 14 residues long. Germline assignment: CDR1 LGHNA and CDR2 YSLEER. J lost 5 bases, V lost 4 bases, and 5 bases had no gene match. CDR3 amino acids: CASSRGLAGETQYF. CDR3 nucleotides: TGCGCCAGCAGCCGGGGACTAGCTGGGGAGACCCAGTACTTC.

This rearrangement joins TRBV18 to TRBJ2-5; 10 nucleotides line up with TRBD2. Germline values: CDR1 KGHSH, CDR2 LQKENI. The length of the CDR3 is 16 residues. The ends lost 0 bases at V and 5 bases at J; junction bases unmatched: 6. The chain's CDR3 is CASSPPKTSGSETQYF. The DNA for the CDR3 is TGTGCCAGCTCACCACCAAAGACTAGCGGGTCGGAGACCCAGTACTTC.

The chain joins TRBV7-9 to TRBJ2-1; 9 bases line up with TRBD1. The V gene's germline CDR1 is SEHNR and CDR2 FQNEAQ (reference sequence). This CDR3 contains 15 residues. V was pared by 4 bases and J by 7 bases, with 8 bases of the junction left unmatched. The CDR3 protein is CASSSTGGNMNEQFF. DNA of the CDR3: TGTGCCAGCAGCTCGACAGGGGGGAATATGAATGAGCAGTTCTTC.

The genes are TRBV14 and TRBJ1-1, with D possibly TRBD1 on 5 matching bases. Trimming removed 6 bases from V and 6 bases from J, with 17 bases in between. This CDR3 spans 14 amino acids. The germline CDR1 and CDR2 sequences are SGHDN and FVKESK. The CDR3 reads CASRGTFESSEAFF. The CDR3 DNA is TGTGCCAGCAGAGGGACGTTTGAATCTTCTGAAGCTTTCTTT.

The table lists this clone with a few counts. The chain links TRBV7-2 to TRBJ2-2; weak D call: TRBD2 (6 bases). Per the germline V gene, CDR1 is SGHTA and CDR2 is FQGNSA. The V end lost 7 bases, the J end lost 6 bases, and 21 bases lay between the germline ends. This CDR3 spans 16 amino acids. This CDR3 reads CASTPSWAGGAGELFF. DNA for the CDR3: TGTGCCAGCACCCCCAGTTGGGCAGGAGGGGCCGGGGAGCTGTTTTTT.

In this sample, this clone turned up once. The chain links TRBV7-2 to TRBJ2-5; D gene ambiguous. V was cut by 1 base and J by 1 base, with 7 bases left in between. Germline assignment: CDR1 SGHTA and CDR2 FQGNSA. The CDR3 is made up of 14 amino acids. CDR3 DNA sequence: TGTGCCAGCAGCTTAGATTGGGGCCAAGAGACCCAGTACTTC. Protein sequence: CASSLDWGQETQYF.

The genes are TRBV28 and TRBJ1-5; D remains unclear. V was cut by 7 bases and J by 5 bases, with 18 bases left in between. The germline gives CDR1 MDHEN, CDR2 SYDVKM. The CDR3 runs to 15 residues. This chain's CDR3 is CASTASLGPHQPQHF. In DNA form, the CDR3 reads TGTGCCAGCACCGCCTCCCTGGGTCCCCATCAGCCCCAGCATTTT. Together with reference TRBV28 and TRBJ1-5, the CDR3 gives the full variable domain: DVKVTQSSRYLVKRTGEKVFLECVQDMDHENMFWYRQDPGLGLRLIYFSYDVKMKEKGDIPEGYSVSREKKERFSLILESASTNQTSMYLCASTASLGPHQPQHFGDGTRLSIL.

The chain employs TRBV4-1 and TRBJ2-7; possible D gene TRBD2, 6 bases. CDR3 length equals 14 residues. V was shortened by 3 bases and J by 3 bases, with 12 bases between the two germline ends. The germline gives CDR1 MGHRA, CDR2 YSYEKL. The CDR3 here is CASSQGGGNYEQYF. The CDR3 DNA reads TGCGCCAGCAGCCAGGGAGGCGGGAACTACGAGCAGTACTTC.

J is TRBJ1-1 and V is TRBV5-1, with D perhaps TRBD1 (6 bases). Trimming removed 0 bases at V and 3 bases at J, with 15 bases between. Germline V gives CDR1 SGHRS, CDR2 YFSETQ. This CDR3 contains 16 residues. The CDR3 here is CASSLGPDAGDTEAFF. The CDR3, as DNA: TGCGCCAGCAGCTTGGGGCCCGACGCAGGGGACACTGAAGCTTTCTTT.

In its sample, this clone was seen once. This CDR3 reads CASSPLRTLSSGANVLTF. CDR3 coding DNA: TGTGCCAGCAGTCCCCTGAGGACCTTAAGCTCTGGGGCCAACGTCCTGACTTTC. The chain links TRBV28 to TRBJ2-6, with D hard to call. Germline V gene lookup returns CDR1 MDHEN and CDR2 SYDVKM. This CDR3 spans 18 amino acids. With 5 bases removed from V and 0 bases from J, the gap between germline ends came to 17 bases.

The chain uses TRBV5-1 and TRBJ2-2, with D possibly TRBD2 on 6 matching bases. This CDR3 comprises 15 residues. Germline V gene lookup returns CDR1 SGHRS and CDR2 YFSETQ. The germline V and J ends were trimmed by 1 base and 7 bases, with 14 bases remaining between them. CDR3 amino acids: CASSLNGRIDGELFF. DNA for the CDR3: TGCGCCAGCAGCTTGAACGGGAGAATCGACGGGGAGCTGTTTTTT.

V gene TRBV7-9 combines with J gene TRBJ2-5, with D possibly being TRBD1 (7 bases). Per germline, CDR1 SEHNR and CDR2 FQNEAQ (reference sequence). Trimming took 5 bases from V and 5 from J, leaving 15 bases between them. The CDR3 spans 14 residues. The chain's CDR3 is CASSPGGSAETQYF. The DNA of the CDR3 is TGTGCCAGCAGCCCAGGGGGGAGCGCGGAGACCCAGTACTTC. The full variable domain, with the rest looked up from reference TRBV7-9 and TRBJ2-5, is DTGVSQNPRHKITKRGQNVTFRCDPISEHNRLYWYRQTLGQGPEFLTYFQNEAQLEKSRLLSDRFSAERPKGSFSTLEIQRTEQGDSAMYLCASSPGGSAETQYFGPGTRLLVL.

The genes are TRBV29-1 and TRBJ1-1; the D gene is possibly TRBD1 (6 bases). This CDR3 spans 13 amino acids. The germline V gene has CDR1 SQVTM and CDR2 ANQGSEA. The V end lost 6 bases, the J end lost 8 bases, and 19 bases lay between the germline ends. Here the CDR3 reads CSVNSITGSEAFF. CDR3 DNA sequence: TGCAGCGTCAATTCTATCACAGGGTCCGAAGCTTTCTTT.